A single T cell receptor (beta chain) is shown here with its context. Its antigen is unknown. This sample was included in a study of cytomegalovirus exposure and HLA in healthy donors. Study-level points and caveats: Donors belonging to an Asian-associated ancestry cluster reportedly showed fewer N-insertions in productive TCRs than the 666-donor mean, according to what a later analysis found. As a later analysis showed, a missense DCLRE1C variant was linked to trimming of TCR beta V- and J-genes.

PCR used 60 Vbeta primers and 13 Jbeta primers. Only in-frame clones appear in the TCRdb table, and some are missing; sequencing was by immunoSEQ multiplex PCR. This table holds 70,000 to 80,000 clones, roughly 78% found once. The TCR originated in a young man in good health and CMV-seronegative. Sequenced sample: PBMCs.

The DNA of the CDR3 is TGTGCCAGTAGTATAGGCCTCTGGGAGGTAGGCTACAATGAGCAGTTCTTC. It is translated as CASSIGLWEVGYNEQFF. The chain carries TRBV19 and TRBJ2-1, with D maybe TRBD2 (6 bases). This CDR3 region has 17 residues. The germline V gene has CDR1 LNHDA and CDR2 SQIVND (reference sequence). V was shortened by 1 base and J by 3 bases, with 16 bases between the two germline ends. Combining the CDR3 with reference TRBV19 and TRBJ2-1 gives the whole variable domain DGGITQSPKYLFRKEGQNVTLSCEQNLNHDAMYWYRQDPGQGLRLIYYSQIVNDFQKGDIAEGYSVSREKKESFPLTVTSAQKNPTAFYLCASSIGLWEVGYNEQFFGPGTRLTVL.